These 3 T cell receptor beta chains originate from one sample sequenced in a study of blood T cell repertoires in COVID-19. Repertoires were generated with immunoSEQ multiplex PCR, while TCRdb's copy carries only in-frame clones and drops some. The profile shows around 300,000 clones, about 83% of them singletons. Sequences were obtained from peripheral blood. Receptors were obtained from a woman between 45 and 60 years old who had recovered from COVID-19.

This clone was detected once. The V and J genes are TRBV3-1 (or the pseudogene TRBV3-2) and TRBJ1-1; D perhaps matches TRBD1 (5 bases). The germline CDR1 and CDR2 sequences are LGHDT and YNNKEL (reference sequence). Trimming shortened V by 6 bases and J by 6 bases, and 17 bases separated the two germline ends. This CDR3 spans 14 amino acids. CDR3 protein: CASRRQGLVAEAFF. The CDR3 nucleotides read TGTGCCAGCAGACGCCAGGGATTAGTGGCTGAAGCTTTCTTT.

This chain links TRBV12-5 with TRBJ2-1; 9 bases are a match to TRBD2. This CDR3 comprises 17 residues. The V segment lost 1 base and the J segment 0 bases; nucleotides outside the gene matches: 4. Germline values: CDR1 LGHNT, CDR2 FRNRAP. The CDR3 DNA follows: TGTGCTAGTGGTTTGGGACTAGCGGCGCACTCCTACAATGAGCAGTTCTTC. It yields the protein CASGLGLAAHSYNEQFF.

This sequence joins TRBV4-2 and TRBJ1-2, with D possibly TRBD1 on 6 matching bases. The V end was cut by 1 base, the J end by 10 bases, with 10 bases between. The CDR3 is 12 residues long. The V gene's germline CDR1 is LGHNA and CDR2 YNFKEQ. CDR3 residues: CASSQVTGFYTF. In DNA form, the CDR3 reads TGTGCCAGCAGCCAAGTAACAGGGTTCTACACCTTC.